Presented here are 25 T cell receptor beta chains from one specimen sequenced in a study of T cells in tuberculosis. The method was immunoSEQ multiplex PCR; TCRdb's version includes in-frame clones alone and lacks a portion of them. The sample carries approximately 35,000 clones, nearly 97% recorded once. Sequencing was performed on PBMCs. The receptor source for this set is a donor between 10 and 35 years old with latent tuberculosis or without tuberculosis infection.

The chain recombines TRBV7-9 with TRBJ1-6; 10 bases map to TRBD1. Germline CDR1 SEHNR, CDR2 FQNEAQ (reference sequence). The length of the CDR3 is 16 residues. The J segment lost 8 bases and the V segment lost 4 bases, leaving 8 bases of the junction unmatched. DNA for the CDR3: TGTGCCAGCAGCTGGGGACAGGGGTATTATGATTCACCCCTCCACTTT. This sequence encodes CASSWGQGYYDSPLHF.

This chain joins TRBV11-2 and TRBJ2-7, with D tentatively TRBD1 (7 bases). The CDR3 spans 14 residues. CDR1 SGHAT and CDR2 FQNNGV come from the germline V gene. V gave up 7 bases and J gave up 2 bases, with 15 bases separating them. The chain's CDR3 is CASKTDRRAYEQYF. CDR3 DNA sequence: TGTGCCAGCAAGACGGACAGGAGGGCCTACGAGCAGTACTTC.

J is TRBJ2-1 and V is TRBV5-1; D ambiguous. Germline CDR1 reads SGHRS; CDR2 reads YFSETQ. This CDR3 is built from 15 residues. V lost 1 base and J 0 bases, leaving 8 bases between the germline ends. The CDR3 loop reads CASSLYASSYNEQFF. CDR3 DNA sequence: TGCGCCAGCAGCTTGTATGCGAGCTCCTACAATGAGCAGTTCTTC.

The rearrangement uses TRBV4-1 and TRBJ1-4; 8 bases align to TRBD1. From germline, CDR1 is MGHRA and CDR2 YSYEKL. This CDR3 spans 16 amino acids. The J segment lost 10 bases and the V segment lost 2 bases, leaving 12 bases of the junction unmatched. CDR3: CASSQYGQGGSGKLFF. In DNA form, the CDR3 reads TGCGCCAGCAGCCAATATGGACAGGGAGGGTCGGGAAAACTGTTTTTT.

The chain recombines TRBV19 with TRBJ1-2; 9 bases are shared with TRBD1. CDR3 size: 16 residues. Germline V gene sequence: CDR1 LNHDA, CDR2 SQIVND (reference sequence). V shed 4 bases, J shed 2 bases, and the junction held 8 bases outside the gene matches. CDR3 coding DNA: TGTGCCAGTAGTAAATCTGGGACAGGGCCCAACTATGGCTACACCTTC. This sequence encodes CASSKSGTGPNYGYTF.

The chain couples TRBV5-6 to TRBJ1-1; D is unresolved. Trimming took off 2 bases at V and 1 base at J, with 9 bases between the two ends. CDR3 size: 14 residues. Germline CDR1 and CDR2: SGHDT and YYEEEE. The CDR3 spells CASSFRGGNTEAFF. The CDR3 nucleotides read TGTGCCAGCAGCTTTCGGGGTGGGAACACTGAAGCTTTCTTT.

The rearrangement joins TRBV7-9 to TRBJ1-4, with D tentatively TRBD1 (5 bases). Trimming cost V 2 bases and J 0 bases, with 7 bases left between them. The CDR3 length is 15 residues. CDR1 SEHNR and CDR2 FQNEAQ come from the germline V gene (reference sequence). The CDR3 spells CASSLRQPTNEKLFF. The CDR3 nucleotides are TGTGCCAGCAGCTTACGACAGCCAACTAATGAAAAACTGTTTTTT.

The gene calls are TRBV2 and TRBJ1-1; the D is unclear. Germline values: CDR1 SNHLY, CDR2 FYNNEI. The CDR3 runs to 14 residues. V gave up 8 bases and J gave up 10 bases, with 23 bases separating them. CDR3 in amino acids: CASFQEEGLAVAFF. DNA of the CDR3: TGTGCCAGCTTCCAAGAGGAGGGCCTGGCGGTAGCTTTCTTT.

This clone appeared once. CDR3 loop: CASSFLGGGTDTQYF. CDR3 in DNA: TGTGCCAGCAGCTTCCTGGGGGGGGGCACAGATACGCAGTATTTT. This sequence joins TRBV7-6 and TRBJ2-3; 7 nucleotides align to TRBD2. After removal of 3 bases from V and 1 base from J, the junction contained 4 bases not matched to a gene. The germline gives CDR1 SGHVS, CDR2 FNYEAQ. CDR3 size: 15 residues.

The J gene is TRBJ2-7, the V gene TRBV11-3, with D uncertain. The germline V and J ends were trimmed by 5 bases and 3 bases, with 11 bases remaining between them. CDR3 length: 13 amino acids. CDR1 is SGHNT and CDR2 is YENEEA in the germline V gene. The CDR3 protein is CASSRTGSYEQYF. The CDR3 bases are TGTGCCAGCAGCCGTACGGGTAGCTACGAGCAGTACTTC.

The V and J genes are TRBV2 and TRBJ1-3, with unresolved D. The CDR3 length is 19 residues. V lost 6 bases and J 3 bases, leaving 27 bases between the germline ends. The germline gives CDR1 SNHLY, CDR2 FYNNEI. The CDR3 DNA sequence: TGTGCCAGCAGCCCAAGCCTGGCTGGGCAGCTCTTGATTGGAAACACCATATATTTT. It codes for CASSPSLAGQLLIGNTIYF.

This chain uses TRBV29-1 with TRBJ1-1, with TRBD1 as a possible D gene (5 bases). The CDR3 length is 14 residues. Germline V gene data show CDR1 as SQVTM and CDR2 as ANQGSEA. The V end lost 6 bases, the J end lost 3 bases, and 17 bases lay between the germline ends. The CDR3 is CSVVGGRGHTEAFF. CDR3 DNA: TGCAGCGTCGTGGGGGGAAGGGGTCACACTGAAGCTTTCTTT.

This clone has a single count. The chain is built from TRBV30 and TRBJ1-2; 7 nucleotides agree with TRBD1. This CDR3 is built from 14 residues. Germline V gene data show CDR1 as GTSNPN and CDR2 as SVGIG (reference sequence). Unmatched junction bases numbered 7, after V lost 4 bases and J lost 2 bases. The CDR3 sequence is CAWTLHRGNYGYTF. The CDR3 DNA reads as TGTGCCTGGACCCTACACAGGGGAAACTATGGCTACACCTTC.

The sample holds one count of this clone. The chain uses TRBV5-1 and TRBJ2-1, with TRBD2 matching over 8 bases. The junction had 32 bases not matched to a gene; V was cut back by 2 bases and J by 4 bases. Per the germline V gene, CDR1 is SGHRS and CDR2 is YFSETQ. This CDR3 is 24 amino acids long. In nucleotides, the CDR3 is TGCGCCAGCAGCTTTTTAGGGACACTTGGATGGGGACTAGGTACTTCGGGGTATTACAATGAGCAGTTCTTC. Translation gives CASSFLGTLGWGLGTSGYYNEQFF.

To note about this clone: An end of the junction does not agree with germline; a read error may underlie this. The rearrangement links TRBV19 to TRBJ1-2; D not certain. This CDR3 region has 12 residues. Germline lookup yields CDR1 LNHDA and CDR2 SQIVND (reference sequence). CDR3: CASSIGSRPSLF. In nucleotides, the CDR3 is TGTGCCAGTAGTATAGGGTCGCGGCCCTCCCTCTTC.

This chain connects TRBV18 to TRBJ1-2, with no clear D. The V end lost 3 bases, the J end lost 6 bases, and 8 bases lay between the germline ends. This CDR3 has 12 amino acids. Germline CDR1 KGHSH, CDR2 LQKENI. The CDR3 nucleotides are TGTGCCAGCTCACCCTCCGGGGATGGCTACACCTTC. This gives the protein CASSPSGDGYTF.

This clone has more than one count but fewer than ten. The chain carries TRBV11-1 and TRBJ1-1, with TRBD1 as a possible D gene (6 bases). Between the trimmed V and J ends, which lost 4 bases and 1 base, there was a span of 13 bases. The CDR3 spans 15 residues. Germline loops: CDR1 SGHAT, CDR2 FQDESV (reference sequence). CDR3 sequence reads: CASSYQGRGNTEAFF. DNA of the CDR3: TGTGCCAGCAGCTACCAGGGGAGGGGGAACACTGAAGCTTTCTTT.

The chain couples TRBV5-6 to TRBJ1-2; TRBD1 might be the D (6 bases). The CDR3 length is 14 residues. Germline assignment: CDR1 SGHDT and CDR2 YYEEEE. V dropped 9 bases and J dropped 8 bases, with 23 bases sitting between them. The CDR3 here is CATKPDSRLGGYTF. The CDR3 region has the DNA TGTGCCACCAAACCGGACAGCCGCCTGGGGGGCTACACCTTC.

The chain joins TRBV27 to TRBJ1-2, with D unclear. The CDR3 length is 14 residues. Looked up from germline, CDR1 is MNHEY and CDR2 is SMNVEV (reference sequence). V was cut by 6 bases and J by 4 bases, with 15 bases left in between. CDR3 coding DNA: TGTGCCAGCAGGGGAGGGCATCCTGGCTATGGCTACACCTTC. The encoded protein is CASRGGHPGYGYTF.

This rearrangement joins TRBV11-2 to TRBJ2-3; 7 bases are a match to TRBD1. The CDR3 sequence is 18 residues long. The trim removed 5 bases at V and 1 base at J, leaving 15 bases unmatched. Germline V gene sequence: CDR1 SGHAT, CDR2 FQNNGV. The CDR3 bases are TGTGCCAGCAGCCAGGGGGACAGCTGGGCTAGGGGCACAGATACGCAGTATTTT. Its translation is CASSQGDSWARGTDTQYF.

This chain links TRBV13 with TRBJ2-3; TRBD2 might be the D (5 bases). This CDR3 has 15 residues. Germline CDR1 PRHDT, CDR2 FYEKMQ (reference sequence). With 5 bases removed from V and 3 bases from J, the gap between germline ends came to 15 bases. CDR3 bases: TGTGCCAGCAGCCCCTCCGAGGGTAGAACAGATACGCAGTATTTT. Translating gives CASSPSEGRTDTQYF.

The V and J genes are TRBV27 and TRBJ2-5; 10 bases are a match to TRBD2. V gave up 4 bases and J gave up 1 base; unmatched junction bases: 9. The length of the CDR3 is 17 residues. In germline, CDR1 is MNHEY, CDR2 SMNVEV (reference sequence). The DNA of the CDR3 is TGTGCCAGCAGTTCTTTAAGGAGCGGGAGGGCCCAAGAGACCCAGTACTTC. Translation: CASSSLRSGRAQETQYF.

In this sample, this clone turned up once. The V call is TRBV29-1, the J call TRBJ1-1; weak D call: TRBD1 (6 bases). The germline V gene encodes CDR1 SQVTM and CDR2 ANQGSEA. This CDR3 comprises 13 residues. Trimming took 7 bases from V and 5 from J, leaving 17 bases between them. CDR3 nucleotide sequence: TGCAGCGCCCACCGGGGGGCTGGAACTGAAGCTTTCTTT. This codes for CSAHRGAGTEAFF.

The chain uses TRBV9 and TRBJ2-3; D possibly corresponds to TRBD2 (5 bases). The V gene lost 1 base and the J gene lost 2 bases, with 8 bases spanning the gap. Germline V CDR1 and CDR2: SGDLS, YYNGEE. The CDR3 spans 14 residues. DNA of the CDR3: TGTGCCAGCAGCGTAACTAGTCTCACAGATACGCAGTATTTT. As protein: CASSVTSLTDTQYF.

J is TRBJ2-5 and V is TRBV7-9; 14 bases align to TRBD2. The CDR3 sequence is 14 residues long. Germline CDR1 reads SEHNR; CDR2 reads FQNEAQ (reference sequence). The V gene end was trimmed by 9 bases and the J gene end by 5 bases; junction bases not matched to a gene: 5. The CDR3 loop is CARRLAGGLETQYF. The CDR3, as DNA: TGTGCCAGAAGACTAGCGGGGGGGCTGGAGACCCAGTACTTC.